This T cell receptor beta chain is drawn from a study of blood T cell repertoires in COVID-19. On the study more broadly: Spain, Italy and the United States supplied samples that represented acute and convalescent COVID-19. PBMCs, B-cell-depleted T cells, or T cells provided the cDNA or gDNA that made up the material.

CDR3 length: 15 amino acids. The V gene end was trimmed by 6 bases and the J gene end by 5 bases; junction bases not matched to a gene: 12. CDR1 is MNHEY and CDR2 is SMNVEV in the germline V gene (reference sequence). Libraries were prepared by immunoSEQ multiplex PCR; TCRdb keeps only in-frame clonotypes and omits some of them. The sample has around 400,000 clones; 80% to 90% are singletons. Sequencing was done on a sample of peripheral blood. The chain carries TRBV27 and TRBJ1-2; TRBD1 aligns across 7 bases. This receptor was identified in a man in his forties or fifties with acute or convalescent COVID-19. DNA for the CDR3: TGTGCCAGCAGCAACGACAGGGAGATATTTTATGGCTACACCTTC. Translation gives CASSNDREIFYGYTF.